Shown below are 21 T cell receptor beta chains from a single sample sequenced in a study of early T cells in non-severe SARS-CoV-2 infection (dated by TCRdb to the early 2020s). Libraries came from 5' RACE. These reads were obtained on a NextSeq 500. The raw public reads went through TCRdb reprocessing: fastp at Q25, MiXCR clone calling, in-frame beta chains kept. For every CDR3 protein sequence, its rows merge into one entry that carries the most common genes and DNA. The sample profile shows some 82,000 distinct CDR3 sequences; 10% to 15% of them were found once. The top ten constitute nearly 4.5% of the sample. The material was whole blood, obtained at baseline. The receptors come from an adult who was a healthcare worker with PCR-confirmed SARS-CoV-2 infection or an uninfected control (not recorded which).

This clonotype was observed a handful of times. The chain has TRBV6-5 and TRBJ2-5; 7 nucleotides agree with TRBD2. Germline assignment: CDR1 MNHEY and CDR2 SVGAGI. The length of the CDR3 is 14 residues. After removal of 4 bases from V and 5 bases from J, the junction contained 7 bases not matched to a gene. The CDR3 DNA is TGTGCCAGCAGTTTCGGACTGGGAGGGGAGACCCAGTACTTC. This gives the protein CASSFGLGGETQYF.

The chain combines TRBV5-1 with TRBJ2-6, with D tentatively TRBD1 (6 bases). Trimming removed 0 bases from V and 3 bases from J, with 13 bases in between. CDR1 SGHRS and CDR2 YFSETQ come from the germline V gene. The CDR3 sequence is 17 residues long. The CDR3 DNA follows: TGCGCCAGCAGCTTGGTTACAGGGTCGAGTGGGGCCAACGTCCTGACTTTC. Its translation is CASSLVTGSSGANVLTF.

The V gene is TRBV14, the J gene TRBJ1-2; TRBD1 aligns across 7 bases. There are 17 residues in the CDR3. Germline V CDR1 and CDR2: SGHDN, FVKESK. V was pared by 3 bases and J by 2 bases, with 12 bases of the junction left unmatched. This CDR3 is CASSQRTGPEINYGYTF. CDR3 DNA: TGTGCCAGCAGCCAGAGGACAGGTCCCGAGATCAACTATGGCTACACCTTC. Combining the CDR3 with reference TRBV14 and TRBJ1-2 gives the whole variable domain EAGVTQFPSHSVIEKGQTVTLRCDPISGHDNLYWYRRVMGKEIKFLLHFVKESKQDESGMPNNRFLAERTGGTYSTLKVQPAELEDSGVYFCASSQRTGPEINYGYTFGSGTRLTVV.

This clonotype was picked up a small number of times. The CDR3 reads CASSDRRSHGYTF. The CDR3 bases are TGTGCCAGCAGTGATCGCAGATCCCATGGCTACACCTTC. The chain employs TRBV25-1 and TRBJ1-2; D is uncertain. Trimming removed 3 bases at V and 6 bases at J, with 11 bases between. CDR3 size: 13 residues. Germline CDR1 MGHDK, CDR2 SYGVNS.

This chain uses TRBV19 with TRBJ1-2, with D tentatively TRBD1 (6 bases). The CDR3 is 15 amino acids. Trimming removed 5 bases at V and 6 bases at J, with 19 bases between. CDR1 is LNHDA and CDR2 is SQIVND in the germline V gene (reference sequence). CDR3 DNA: TGTGCCAGTAGTCACACAGGGCGCTTTTTGGATGGCTACACCTTC. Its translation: CASSHTGRFLDGYTF.

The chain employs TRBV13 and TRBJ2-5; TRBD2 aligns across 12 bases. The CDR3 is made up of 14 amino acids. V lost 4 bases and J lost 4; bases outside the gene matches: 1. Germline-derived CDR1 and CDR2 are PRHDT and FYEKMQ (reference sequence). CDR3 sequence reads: CASSWTSGVETQYF. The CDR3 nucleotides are TGTGCCAGCAGCTGGACTAGCGGGGTAGAGACCCAGTACTTC.

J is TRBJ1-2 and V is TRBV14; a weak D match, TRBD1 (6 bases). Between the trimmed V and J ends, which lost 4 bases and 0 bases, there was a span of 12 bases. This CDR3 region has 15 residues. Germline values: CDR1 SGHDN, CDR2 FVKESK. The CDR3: CASSPTGHPNYGYTF. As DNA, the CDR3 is TGTGCCAGCAGCCCAACGGGACACCCTAACTATGGCTACACCTTC. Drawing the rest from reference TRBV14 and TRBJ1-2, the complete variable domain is EAGVTQFPSHSVIEKGQTVTLRCDPISGHDNLYWYRRVMGKEIKFLLHFVKESKQDESGMPNNRFLAERTGGTYSTLKVQPAELEDSGVYFCASSPTGHPNYGYTFGSGTRLTVV.

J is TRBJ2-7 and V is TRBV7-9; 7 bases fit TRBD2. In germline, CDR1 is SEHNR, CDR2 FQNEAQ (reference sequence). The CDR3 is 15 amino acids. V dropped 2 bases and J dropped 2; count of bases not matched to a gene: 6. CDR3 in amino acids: CASSLLAGDPYEQYV. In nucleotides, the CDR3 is TGTGCCAGCAGCTTACTGGCGGGGGATCCCTACGAGCAGTACGTC.

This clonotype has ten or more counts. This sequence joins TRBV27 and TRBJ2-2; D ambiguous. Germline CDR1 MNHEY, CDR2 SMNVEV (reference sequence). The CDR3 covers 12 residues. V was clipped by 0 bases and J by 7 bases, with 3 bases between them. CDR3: CASSLSFGELFF. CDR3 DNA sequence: TGTGCCAGCAGTTTATCGTTCGGGGAGCTGTTTTTT.

The CDR3 loop is CASSSLAGDYNEQFF. Here the CDR3 DNA reads TGTGCCAGCAGCTCACTAGCGGGGGACTACAATGAGCAGTTCTTC. The chain recombines TRBV11-2 with TRBJ2-1, with TRBD2 identical over 11 bases. CDR1 and CDR2 from the germline V gene are SGHAT and FQNNGV. Trimming removed 4 bases from V and 3 bases from J; junction bases left unmatched: 2. The CDR3 is made up of 15 amino acids.

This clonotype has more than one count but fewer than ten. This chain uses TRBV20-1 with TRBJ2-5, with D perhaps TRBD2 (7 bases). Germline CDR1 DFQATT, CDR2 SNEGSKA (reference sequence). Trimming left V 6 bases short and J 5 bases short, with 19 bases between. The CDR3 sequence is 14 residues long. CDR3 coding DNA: TGCAGTGCCAGCGCCGGGGGGCGCCGGGAGACCCAGTACTTC. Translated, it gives CSASAGGRRETQYF.

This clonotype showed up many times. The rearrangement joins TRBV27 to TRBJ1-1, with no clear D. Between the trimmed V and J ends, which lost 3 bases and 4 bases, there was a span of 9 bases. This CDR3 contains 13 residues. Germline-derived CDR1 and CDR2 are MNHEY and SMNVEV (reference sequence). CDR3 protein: CASSLLAATEAFF. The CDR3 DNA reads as TGTGCCAGCAGTTTGTTGGCCGCCACTGAAGCTTTCTTT.

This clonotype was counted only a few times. CDR3 nucleotide sequence: TGTGCCAGCAGCTTGTTCCCCGACTATGGCTACACCTTC. Translating it yields CASSLFPDYGYTF. The chain has TRBV7-2 and TRBJ1-2; D is uncertain. Germline CDR1 is SGHTA and CDR2 is FQGNSA. The CDR3 is 13 residues long. V was shortened by 3 bases and J by 3 bases, with 8 bases between the two germline ends.

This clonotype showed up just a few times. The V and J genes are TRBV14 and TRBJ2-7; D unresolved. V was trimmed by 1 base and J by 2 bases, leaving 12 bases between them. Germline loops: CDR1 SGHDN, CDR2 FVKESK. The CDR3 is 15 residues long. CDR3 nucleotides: TGTGCCAGCAGCCAAGCCAGTACCGCGGCCTACGAGCAGTACTTC. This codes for CASSQASTAAYEQYF.

CDR3 in DNA: TGCAGCGTTGGAGTAGCTTTCTTT. This translates into CSVGVAFF. This chain joins TRBV29-1 and TRBJ1-1; no firm D call. Germline lookup yields CDR1 SQVTM and CDR2 ANQGSEA. There are 8 residues in the CDR3. The V and J ends lost 4 bases and 10 bases respectively, with 4 bases between them.

In DNA form, the CDR3 reads TGTGCCAGCAGCCAGCTAGGAAGCCAAGAGACCCAGTACTTC. Translated: CASSQLGSQETQYF. The chain has TRBV3-1 and TRBJ2-5; D remains unclear. CDR1 is LGHDT, CDR2 YNNKEL, per germline (reference sequence). V was trimmed by 3 bases and J by 1 base, leaving 9 bases between them. This CDR3 is 14 amino acids long.

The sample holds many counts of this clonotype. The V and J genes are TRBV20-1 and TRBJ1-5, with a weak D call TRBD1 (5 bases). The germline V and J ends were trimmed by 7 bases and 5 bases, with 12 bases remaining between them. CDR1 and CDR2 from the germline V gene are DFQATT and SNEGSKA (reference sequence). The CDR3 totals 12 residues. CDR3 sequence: CSVGARYQPQHF. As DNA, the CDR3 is TGCAGTGTAGGGGCTAGGTATCAGCCCCAGCATTTT.

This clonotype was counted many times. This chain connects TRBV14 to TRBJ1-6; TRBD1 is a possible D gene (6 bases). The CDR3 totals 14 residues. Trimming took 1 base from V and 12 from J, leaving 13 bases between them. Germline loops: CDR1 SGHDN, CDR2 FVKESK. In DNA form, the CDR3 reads TGTGCCAGCAGCCAAGTCCAGGGGTGGGGACCCCTCCACTTT. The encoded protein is CASSQVQGWGPLHF.

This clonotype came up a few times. The CDR3 DNA reads as TGTGCCACCAGTGATCTTACAGGGATCGATGGCTACACCTTC. It specifies CATSDLTGIDGYTF. The chain has TRBV24-1 and TRBJ1-2; D is possibly TRBD1 (6 bases). CDR1 KGHDR and CDR2 SFDVKD come from the germline V gene. The CDR3 spans 14 residues. V was cut by 3 bases and J by 6 bases, with 13 bases left in between.

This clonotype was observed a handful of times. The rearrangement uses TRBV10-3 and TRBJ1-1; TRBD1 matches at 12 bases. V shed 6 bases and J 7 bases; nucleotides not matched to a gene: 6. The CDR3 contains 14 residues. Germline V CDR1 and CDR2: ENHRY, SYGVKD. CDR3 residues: CAIRPGQGADEAFF. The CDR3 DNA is TGTGCCATCAGGCCGGGACAGGGGGCTGATGAAGCTTTCTTT.

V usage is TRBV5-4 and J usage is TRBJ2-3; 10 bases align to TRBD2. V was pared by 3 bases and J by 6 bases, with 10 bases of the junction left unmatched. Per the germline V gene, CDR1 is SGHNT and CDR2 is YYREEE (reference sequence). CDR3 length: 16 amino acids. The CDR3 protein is CASSSLAGAPADTQYF. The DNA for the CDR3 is TGTGCCAGCAGCTCGCTAGCGGGAGCCCCCGCGGATACGCAGTATTTT. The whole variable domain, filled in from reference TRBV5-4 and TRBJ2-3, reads ETGVTQSPTHLIKTRGQQVTLRCSSQSGHNTVSWYQQALGQGPQFIFQYYREEENGRGNFPPRFSGLQFPNYSSELNVNALELDDSALYLCASSSLAGAPADTQYFGPGTRLTVL.